This T cell receptor (beta chain) was recorded in a study of OX40 agonist ivuxolimab in advanced cancers. Study details: One hepatocellular carcinoma and a couple of cutaneous melanoma patients partially responded.

Sequencing was performed with immunoSEQ multiplex PCR; in TCRdb, only in-frame clones are kept and a portion is missing. The profile shows 20,000 or so clones, 85% of them singletons. Drawing of blood for sampling happened at baseline, at cycle 4 day 1, and at cycle 7 day 1. Between the trimmed V and J ends, which lost 2 bases and 1 base, there was a span of 7 bases. The CDR3 length is 13 residues. The germline CDR1 and CDR2 sequences are SGHRS and YFSETQ. With respect to this clone: The antigen remains unidentified.

Findings and caveats of the study: Some of the lowest clonal expansion was seen in partial responders at 0.1-3.0 mg/kg.

The sequence derives from an adult with an advanced solid tumor such as melanoma, head and neck, liver or kidney cancer. The chain joins TRBV5-1 to TRBJ2-7; TRBD1 is a possible D gene (5 bases). The sequenced sample was CD4+ or CD8+ T cells sorted from blood, obtained in a trial of the OX40 agonist ivuxolimab. The CDR3 region is CASSLRGSYEQYF. Here the CDR3 DNA reads TGCGCCAGCAGCTTAAGGGGATCCTACGAGCAGTACTTC.